This T cell receptor (beta chain) was sequenced in a study of T cells in Graves' hyperthyroidism and ophthalmopathy. Overall study findings and caveats: Ophthalmopathy prediction by the model preceded onset by a median roughly 6.3 months.

With a duration under 2 months, the hyperthyroidism was newly diagnosed in patients aged 18 to 65. Patients were excluded for uncontrolled infection, other autoimmune disease, pregnancy or lactation. Per germline, CDR1 SGHNT and CDR2 YENEEA. CDR3 size: 12 residues. V lost 5 bases, J lost 5 bases, and 10 bases lay in between. About this clonotype itself: The antigen remains unidentified.

Amplification yielded TCR beta CDR3 regions, with RNA transcripts as the source. RT-PCR in the first round (using the HTBI primer set) targeted the TCR CDR3. From the multiplex PCR reads, TCRdb called clonotypes with MiXCR, one entry per CDR3 protein. The sample carries roughly 170,000 distinct CDR3 sequences, approximately 15% recorded once. The source is a woman in her fifties or sixties with Graves' hyperthyroidism. The sample was blood. This chain joins TRBV11-3 and TRBJ2-7; D is uncertain. The CDR3 sequence: CASSKRPDEQYF. For the CDR3, the DNA is TGTGCCAGCAGCAAACGACCGGACGAGCAGTACTTC.